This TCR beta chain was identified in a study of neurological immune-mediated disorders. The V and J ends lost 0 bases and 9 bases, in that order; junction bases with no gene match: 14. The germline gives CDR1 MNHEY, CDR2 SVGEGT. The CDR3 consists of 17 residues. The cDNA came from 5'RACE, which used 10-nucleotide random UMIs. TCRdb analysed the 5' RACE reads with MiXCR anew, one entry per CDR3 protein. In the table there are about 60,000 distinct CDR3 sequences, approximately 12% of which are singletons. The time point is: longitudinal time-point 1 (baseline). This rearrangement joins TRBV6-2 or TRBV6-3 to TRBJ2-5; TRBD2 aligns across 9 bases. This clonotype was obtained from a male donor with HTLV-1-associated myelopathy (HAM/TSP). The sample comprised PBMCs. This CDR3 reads CASSYSRPSGALTAQYF. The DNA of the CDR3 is TGTGCCAGCAGTTACTCGAGGCCTAGCGGGGCTCTCACGGCCCAGTACTTC.